This TCR beta chain stems from a study of T-cell reconstitution after alpha-beta-depleted transplantation in children. Study-wide findings and caveats: Some patients owed their high day-60 TCRbeta diversity to surviving recipient T cells and thymic progenitors. T-cell numbers and diversity one year post-transplant derived largely from freshly generated T cells. By about two months after transplant, alpha-beta T cells reportedly arose from several hundred graft clones that had expanded.

Unique molecular identifiers were used to barcode this TCRbeta library. TCRdb analysed the PCR reads with MiXCR anew, one entry per CDR3 protein. The sample lists fewer than 750,000 distinct CDR3 sequences, around 27% occurring once. Germline V CDR1 and CDR2: DFQATT, SNEGSKA (reference sequence). The CDR3 is 17 residues long. V lost 2 bases, J lost 5 bases, and 12 bases stayed unmatched. Details on this clonotype: Its antigen is unknown.

The source of this sequence is a boy under three years old with Wiskott-Aldrich syndrome, due to receive a stem cell transplant. The chain recombines TRBV20-1 with TRBJ1-6; 7 nucleotides align to TRBD1. Here the sequenced sample was PBMCs, taken before TCRalphabeta/CD19-depleted stem cell transplant. CDR3 coding DNA: TGCAGTGCTAGAAATGTCCTGACAGGGCGGGATAATTCACCCCTCCACTTT. This gives the protein CSARNVLTGRDNSPLHF.